The 20 T cell receptor beta chains reported below all come from one sample, sequenced in a study of HIV-infected patients and healthy controls. All unsorted peripheral T cells were captured because whole blood was used without fractionation. Alpha and beta constant-region primers primed reverse transcription of around 0.5 ug RNA. Each of the alpha and beta chains got its own library through chain-specific third strand synthesis with indices. TCRdb recomputed calls from the 5' RACE reads with MiXCR, one row per CDR3 protein. The sample holds some 9,300 distinct CDR3 sequences, about 6.1% seen once. Material: blood. These receptors all come from an adult in good health.

This clonotype was counted ten times or more. The rearrangement uses TRBV6-2 or TRBV6-3 and TRBJ1-4; tentatively, D is TRBD1 (6 bases). The V and J ends lost 1 base and 3 bases respectively, with 12 bases between them. This CDR3 is 16 amino acids long. The germline CDR1 and CDR2 sequences are MNHEY and SVGEGT. CDR3 sequence (DNA): TGTGCCAGCAGTTACTTCGGGACACCTTCTAATGAAAAACTGTTTTTT. It specifies CASSYFGTPSNEKLFF.

This clonotype is categorized as medium-sized. This rearrangement joins TRBV11-3 to TRBJ2-7; D is perhaps TRBD2 (5 bases). V was pared by 5 bases and J by 6 bases, with 11 bases between. CDR1 is SGHNT, CDR2 YENEEA, per germline. The CDR3 spans 12 residues. CDR3 DNA sequence: TGTGCCAGCAGCCCGGATGAGGGCGAGCAGTACTTC. This codes for CASSPDEGEQYF.

By sample share, this clonotype is medium-sized (0.01 to 0.1%). The rearrangement uses TRBV28 and TRBJ2-7; the D is unclear. This CDR3 has 11 residues. Germline values: CDR1 MDHEN, CDR2 SYDVKM. V dropped 3 bases and J dropped 4 bases, with 4 bases sitting between them. In nucleotides, the CDR3 is TGTGCCAGCAGTTTGAGGTACGAGCAGTACTTC. Translating gives CASSLRYEQYF.

This clonotype is classed as medium-sized (0.01 to 0.1%). This chain joins TRBV5-4 and TRBJ2-1; possibly TRBD2 for D (6 bases). This CDR3 spans 15 amino acids. Germline V gives CDR1 SGHNT, CDR2 YYREEE (reference sequence). Trimming pared 0 bases from V and 8 bases from J, leaving 15 bases between. The CDR3 DNA reads TGTGCCAGCAGCTTGGCCCGGGGGTCGGGTGATGAGCAGTTCTTC. Translation gives CASSLARGSGDEQFF.

This clonotype was observed at least ten times. The V gene is TRBV5-1, the J gene TRBJ2-2; no firm D call. Trimming took 8 bases from V and 5 from J, leaving 19 bases between them. The CDR3 runs 15 residues. Per the germline V gene, CDR1 is SGHRS and CDR2 is YFSETQ. The CDR3 DNA sequence: TGCGCCAGTGGAGATGCCACCGGCGATACCGGGGAGCTGTTTTTT. Translation gives CASGDATGDTGELFF.

This clonotype rates as medium-sized. The V call is TRBV30, the J call TRBJ2-1; the D gene is possibly TRBD1 (5 bases). Trimming left V 7 bases short and J 2 bases short, with 12 bases between. This CDR3 has 13 amino acids. Per germline, CDR1 GTSNPN and CDR2 SVGIG (reference sequence). The CDR3 DNA is TGTGCCTCTTCATTGACAGCCTACAATGAGCAGTTCTTC. Amino acid sequence: CASSLTAYNEQFF.

This clonotype is judged medium-sized. Here the CDR3 DNA reads TGTGCCAGCAGCGGAGTTGGGTACCAAGAGACCCAGTACTTC. Translated: CASSGVGYQETQYF. The V gene is TRBV28, the J gene TRBJ2-5, with D hard to call. CDR3 length equals 14 residues. Germline CDR1 is MDHEN and CDR2 is SYDVKM. V shed 6 bases and J shed 0 bases, with 11 bases lying between them.

This clonotype is medium-sized within its sample. This sequence joins TRBV2 and TRBJ1-1; no clear D gene. Germline V gene sequence: CDR1 SNHLY, CDR2 FYNNEI. V was trimmed by 7 bases and J by 5 bases, leaving 14 bases between them. The length of the CDR3 is 13 residues. CDR3 region: CASIIEGRTEAFF. Here the CDR3 DNA reads TGTGCCAGCATAATCGAGGGTAGGACTGAAGCTTTCTTT. The full variable domain, completed using reference TRBV2 and TRBJ1-1, is EPEVTQTPSHQVTQMGQEVILRCVPISNHLYFYWYRQILGQKVEFLVSFYNNEISEKSEIFDDQFSVERPDGSNFTLKIRSTKLEDSAMYFCASIIEGRTEAFFGQGTRLTVV.

This clonotype was counted only a few times. The chain links TRBV5-1 to TRBJ1-5; D gene ambiguous. The CDR3 covers 14 residues. Germline CDR1 and CDR2: SGHRS and YFSETQ. The V gene lost 0 bases and the J gene lost 6 bases, with 10 bases spanning the gap. CDR3 DNA sequence: TGCGCCAGCAGCTTGGGTACGGTTGGTCAGCCCCAGCATTTT. It specifies CASSLGTVGQPQHF.

Within the sample, this clonotype is medium-sized (0.01 to 0.1%). The chain uses TRBV27 and TRBJ2-1, with 9 bases matching TRBD2. CDR3 length: 15 residues. The V gene end was trimmed by 2 bases and the J gene end by 6 bases; junction bases not matched to a gene: 5. Germline V gene data show CDR1 as MNHEY and CDR2 as SMNVEV (reference sequence). CDR3 DNA: TGTGCCAGCAGTTTAGCGGGGGGGCCAGGCAATGAGCAGTTCTTC. Its translation: CASSLAGGPGNEQFF.

V and J are TRBV20-1 and TRBJ1-5, with a possible D match to TRBD1 (6 bases). Looked up from germline, CDR1 is DFQATT and CDR2 is SNEGSKA (reference sequence). V lost 0 bases to trimming and J lost 6 bases, with 12 bases between them. This CDR3 spans 14 amino acids. The CDR3 sequence: CSAREGGSGQPQHF. The CDR3 DNA follows: TGCAGTGCTAGAGAAGGGGGTTCCGGTCAGCCCCAGCATTTT.

In this sample, this clonotype is medium-sized. CDR3 region: CASSHRTGSNQPQHF. Here the CDR3 DNA reads TGTGCCAGCAGTCATCGGACAGGGAGCAATCAGCCCCAGCATTTT. This chain uses TRBV6-5 with TRBJ1-5; 8 bases align to TRBD1. This CDR3 has 15 amino acids. Per the germline V gene, CDR1 is MNHEY and CDR2 is SVGAGI. Unmatched junction bases numbered 4, after V lost 5 bases and J lost 1 base.

There are many counts of this clonotype. The chain links TRBV28 to TRBJ2-7, with TRBD1 identical over 9 bases. The CDR3 is 19 residues long. Germline V gives CDR1 MDHEN, CDR2 SYDVKM. With 1 base clipped from V and 5 bases from J, the junction kept 18 bases outside the gene matches. The CDR3 is CASSLSPPGQGGGQDEQYF. The DNA of the CDR3 is TGTGCCAGCAGTTTATCCCCTCCGGGACAGGGAGGGGGCCAGGACGAGCAGTACTTC.

This clonotype was counted ten times or more. The genes are TRBV6-5 and TRBJ1-2; D is unclear. CDR3 size: 13 residues. CDR1 MNHEY and CDR2 SVGAGI come from the germline V gene. V was trimmed by 6 bases and J by 4 bases, leaving 12 bases between them. The CDR3 nucleotides read TGTGCCAGCAGCGAGAGTGCTCGCTATGGCTACACCTTC. It codes for CASSESARYGYTF.

This clonotype was seen repeatedly, ten times or more. The CDR3 here is CASSYNLGPGNTIYF. CDR3 coding DNA: TGTGCCAGCAGTTATAATTTAGGGCCCGGAAACACCATATATTTT. The chain joins TRBV6-5 to TRBJ1-3; D uncertain. The ends were cut back, 3 bases at V and 4 bases at J, with 13 bases in the middle. Germline loops: CDR1 MNHEY, CDR2 SVGAGI. This CDR3 is built from 15 residues.

At least ten counts were recorded for this clonotype. The rearrangement uses TRBV6-2 or TRBV6-3 and TRBJ2-1, with 9 nucleotides matching TRBD1. The germline V gene has CDR1 MNHEY and CDR2 SVGEGT. J lost 9 bases, V lost 7 bases, and 19 bases had no gene match. CDR3 length: 17 amino acids. The DNA for the CDR3 is TGTGCCAGCACTCTCGTTGCTGGCACAGGGGGCTTGAGTGAGCAGTTCTTC. Its translation is CASTLVAGTGGLSEQFF.

Many counts were recorded for this clonotype. J is TRBJ2-7 and V is TRBV12-3 or TRBV12-4; no firm D call. Trimming shortened V by 7 bases and J by 0 bases, and 13 bases separated the two germline ends. The CDR3 totals 14 residues. As DNA, the CDR3 is TGTGCCAGCACTCCTCAACTGAGCTCCTACGAGCAGTACTTC. Protein sequence: CASTPQLSSYEQYF.

This clonotype was observed many times. The chain carries TRBV7-2 and TRBJ2-7; 9 bases align to TRBD2. The CDR3 spans 14 residues. Germline lookup yields CDR1 SGHTA and CDR2 FQGNSA. The junction had 4 bases not matched to a gene; V was cut back by 4 bases and J by 3 bases. The CDR3 is CASSSTTSGYEQYF. Here the CDR3 DNA reads TGTGCCAGCAGCTCCACGACTAGCGGCTACGAGCAGTACTTC.

Judged by abundance, this clonotype is medium-sized. This rearrangement joins TRBV11-1 to TRBJ2-2; 9 bases agree with TRBD1. The J segment lost 1 base and the V segment lost 5 bases, leaving 5 bases of the junction unmatched. The CDR3 sequence is 16 residues long. Looked up from germline, CDR1 is SGHAT and CDR2 is FQDESV (reference sequence). CDR3 DNA: TGTGCCAGCAGCCCACCGGGACAGGGGAACACCGGGGAGCTGTTTTTT. Protein product: CASSPPGQGNTGELFF. Supplemented by reference TRBV11-1 and TRBJ2-2, the full variable domain reads EAEVAQSPRYKITEKSQAVAFWCDPISGHATLYWYRQILGQGPELLVQFQDESVVDDSQLPKDRFSAERLKGVDSTLKIQPAELGDSAMYLCASSPPGQGNTGELFFGEGSRLTVL.

This clonotype is deemed medium-sized. This sequence joins TRBV11-2 and TRBJ1-2; the D gene is possibly TRBD1 (5 bases). This CDR3 has 17 residues. CDR1 is SGHAT, CDR2 FQNNGV, per germline. Deletions cut 0 bases from V and 4 bases from J, with 18 bases between. The CDR3 nucleotides are TGTGCCAGCAGCTTAGATGGAGACAGAGCTATTCTCTATGGCTACACCTTC. Amino acids: CASSLDGDRAILYGYTF. The full variable domain, completed using reference TRBV11-2 and TRBJ1-2, is EAGVAQSPRYKIIEKRQSVAFWCNPISGHATLYWYQQILGQGPKLLIQFQNNGVVDDSQLPKDRFSAERLKGVDSTLKIQPAKLEDSAVYLCASSLDGDRAILYGYTFGSGTRLTVV.